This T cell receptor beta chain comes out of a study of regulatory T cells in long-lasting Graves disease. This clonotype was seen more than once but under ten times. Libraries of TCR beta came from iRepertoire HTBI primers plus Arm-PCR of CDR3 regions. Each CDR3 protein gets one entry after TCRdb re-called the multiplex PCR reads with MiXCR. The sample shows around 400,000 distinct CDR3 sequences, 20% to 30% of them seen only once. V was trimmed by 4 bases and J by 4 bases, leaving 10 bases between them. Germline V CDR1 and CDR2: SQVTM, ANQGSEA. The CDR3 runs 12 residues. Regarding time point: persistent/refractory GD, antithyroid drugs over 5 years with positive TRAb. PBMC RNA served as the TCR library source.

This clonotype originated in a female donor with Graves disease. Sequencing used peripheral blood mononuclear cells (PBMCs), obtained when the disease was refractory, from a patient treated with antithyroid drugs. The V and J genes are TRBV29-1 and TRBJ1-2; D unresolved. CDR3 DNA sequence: TGCAGCGTTGGTGGCAACAGCTATGGCTACACCTTC. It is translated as CSVGGNSYGYTF. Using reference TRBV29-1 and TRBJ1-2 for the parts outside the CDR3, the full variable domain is SAVISQKPSRDICQRGTSLTIQCQVDSQVTMMFWYRQQPGQSLTLIATANQGSEATYESGFVIDKFPISRPNLTFSTLTVSNMSPEDSSIYLCSVGGNSYGYTFGSGTRLTVV.